Below are 5 T cell receptor beta chains sequenced from a single sample in a study of naive CD8 T cells in extremely preterm neonates. Assay used: immunoSEQ multiplex PCR; TCRdb lists only in-frame clones, some missing. The sample holds around 7,500 clones; 95% to 98% are singletons and the top ten take about 0.34%. Cord blood came from elective full-term cesareans at about 37-41 weeks without labor or membrane rupture. Input material: naive CD8+ T cells from cord blood. Every receptor here comes from a newborn in good health.

V usage is TRBV7-2 and J usage is TRBJ2-1; 7 positions match TRBD2. Trimming removed 4 bases from V and 4 bases from J; junction bases left unmatched: 10. Germline CDR1 reads SGHTA; CDR2 reads FQGNSA. The CDR3 is 16 residues long. The CDR3 DNA follows: TGTGCCAGCAGCTGGGGGGAAGCGGGGCGTTACAATGAGCAGTTCTTC. Translating gives CASSWGEAGRYNEQFF. The whole variable domain, remainder taken from reference TRBV7-2 and TRBJ2-1, is GAGVSQSPSNKVTEKGKDVELRCDPISGHTALYWYRQSLGQGLEFLIYFQGNSAPDKSGLPSDRFSAERTGGSVSTLTIQRTQQEDSAVYLCASSWGEAGRYNEQFFGPGTRLTVL.

V usage is TRBV4-1 and J usage is TRBJ2-7; 7 nucleotides line up with TRBD2. Germline CDR1 and CDR2: MGHRA and YSYEKL. The ends lost 2 bases at V and 4 bases at J; junction bases unmatched: 8. The CDR3 contains 15 residues. The DNA of the CDR3 is TGCGCCAGCAGCCAAACGCGGTGGGGGGGTTACGAGCAGTACTTC. It yields the protein CASSQTRWGGYEQYF.

The table lists this clone with a few counts. CDR3 coding DNA: TGTGCCAGCAGTGAAGCGAACAGCCCGAGCTCCTACGAGCAGTACTTC. Its translation is CASSEANSPSSYEQYF. The gene calls are TRBV6-1 and TRBJ2-7; D unclear. Germline V gene data show CDR1 as MNHNS and CDR2 as SASEGT. The V end lost 0 bases, the J end lost 0 bases, and 12 bases lay between the germline ends. The CDR3 length is 16 residues.

This sequence joins TRBV13 and TRBJ2-1, with D perhaps TRBD1 (5 bases). Trimming shortened V by 3 bases and J by 9 bases, and 15 bases separated the two germline ends. The CDR3 is 14 amino acids. Germline V gene sequence: CDR1 PRHDT, CDR2 FYEKMQ (reference sequence). The CDR3 region has the DNA TGTGCCAGCAGCTTGAAGGCAGGGCCGATTGAGCAGTTCTTC. It yields the protein CASSLKAGPIEQFF.

The genes are TRBV2 and TRBJ2-7; D is ambiguous. The CDR3 spans 12 residues. V was clipped by 2 bases and J by 6 bases, with 8 bases between them. CDR1 SNHLY and CDR2 FYNNEI come from the germline V gene. The CDR3 nucleotides read TGTGCCAGCAGTGAAAACTTAGTCGAGCAGTACTTC. Protein: CASSENLVEQYF.